This TCR beta chain was found in a study of blood T cell repertoires in COVID-19. The ends were cut back, 9 bases at V and 4 bases at J, with 13 bases in the middle. Germline V gene lookup returns CDR1 KGHDR and CDR2 SFDVKD. The CDR3 totals 13 residues. The protocol was immunoSEQ multiplex PCR, while the TCRdb copy is restricted to in-frame clones and leaves out a portion. The sample contains about 72,000 clones, 82% of which appear only once. The sequenced sample was peripheral blood. The chain is built from TRBV24-1 and TRBJ2-3; D may be TRBD2 (6 bases). The clonotype originates from a human donor in a cohort sampled during active COVID-19. CDR3 sequence reads: CATQKEGSDTQYF. As DNA, the CDR3 is TGTGCCACCCAAAAGGAGGGCTCAGATACGCAGTATTTT.